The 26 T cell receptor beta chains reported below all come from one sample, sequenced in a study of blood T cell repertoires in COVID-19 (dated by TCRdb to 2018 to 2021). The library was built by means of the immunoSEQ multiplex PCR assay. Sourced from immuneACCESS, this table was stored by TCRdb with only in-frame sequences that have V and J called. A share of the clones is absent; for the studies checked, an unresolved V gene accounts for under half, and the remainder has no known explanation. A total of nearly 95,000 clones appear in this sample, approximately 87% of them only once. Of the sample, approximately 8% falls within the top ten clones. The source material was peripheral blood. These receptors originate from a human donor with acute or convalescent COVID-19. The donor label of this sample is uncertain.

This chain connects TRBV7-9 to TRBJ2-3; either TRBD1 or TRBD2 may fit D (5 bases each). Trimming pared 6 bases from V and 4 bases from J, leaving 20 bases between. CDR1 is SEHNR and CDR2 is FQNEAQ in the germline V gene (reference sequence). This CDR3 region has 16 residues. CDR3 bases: TGTGCCAGCAGTTTACTAGGGGCTTCGAGAGCAGATACGCAGTATTTT. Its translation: CASSLLGASRADTQYF.

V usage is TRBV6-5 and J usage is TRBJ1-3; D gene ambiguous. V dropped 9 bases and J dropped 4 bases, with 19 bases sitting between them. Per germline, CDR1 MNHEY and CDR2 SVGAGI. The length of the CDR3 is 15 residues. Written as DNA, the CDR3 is TGTGCCAGTCAGTTTGCCGTGGAACAGGGAAACACCATATATTTT. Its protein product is CASQFAVEQGNTIYF.

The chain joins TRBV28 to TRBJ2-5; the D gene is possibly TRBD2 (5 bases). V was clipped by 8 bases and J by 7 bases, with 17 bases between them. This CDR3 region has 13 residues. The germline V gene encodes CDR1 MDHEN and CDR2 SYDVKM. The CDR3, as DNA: TGTGCCAGCCGCAGCGGCTCCCCGGGGACCCAGTACTTC. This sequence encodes CASRSGSPGTQYF.

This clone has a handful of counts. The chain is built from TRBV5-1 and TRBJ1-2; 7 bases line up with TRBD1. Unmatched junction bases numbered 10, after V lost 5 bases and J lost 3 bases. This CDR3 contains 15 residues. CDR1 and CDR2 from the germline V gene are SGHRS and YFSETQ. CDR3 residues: CASRSGTAKDYGYTF. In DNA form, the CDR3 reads TGCGCCAGCAGGTCCGGGACAGCTAAGGACTATGGCTACACCTTC.

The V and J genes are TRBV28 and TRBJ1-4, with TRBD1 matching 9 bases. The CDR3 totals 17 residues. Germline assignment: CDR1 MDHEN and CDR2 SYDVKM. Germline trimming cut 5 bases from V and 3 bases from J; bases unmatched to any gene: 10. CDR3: CASSTRQGEEANEKLFF. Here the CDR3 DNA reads TGTGCCAGCAGTACCCGACAGGGGGAAGAGGCTAATGAAAAACTGTTTTTT. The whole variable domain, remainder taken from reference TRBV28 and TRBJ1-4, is DVKVTQSSRYLVKRTGEKVFLECVQDMDHENMFWYRQDPGLGLRLIYFSYDVKMKEKGDIPEGYSVSREKKERFSLILESASTNQTSMYLCASSTRQGEEANEKLFFGSGTQLSVL.

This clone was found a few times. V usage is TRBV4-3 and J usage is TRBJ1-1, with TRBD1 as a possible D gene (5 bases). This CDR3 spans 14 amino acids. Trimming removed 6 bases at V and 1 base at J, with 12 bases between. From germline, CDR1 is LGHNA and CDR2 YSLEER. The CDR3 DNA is TGCGCCAGCAGACCCGGGGGTAGGAACACTGAAGCTTTCTTT. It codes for CASRPGGRNTEAFF.

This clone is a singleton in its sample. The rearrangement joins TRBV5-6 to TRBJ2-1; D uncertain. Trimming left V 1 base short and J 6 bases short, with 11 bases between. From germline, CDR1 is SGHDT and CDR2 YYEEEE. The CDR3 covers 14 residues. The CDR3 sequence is CASSLIVASNEQFF. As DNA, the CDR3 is TGTGCCAGCAGCTTGATCGTTGCTAGCAATGAGCAGTTCTTC.

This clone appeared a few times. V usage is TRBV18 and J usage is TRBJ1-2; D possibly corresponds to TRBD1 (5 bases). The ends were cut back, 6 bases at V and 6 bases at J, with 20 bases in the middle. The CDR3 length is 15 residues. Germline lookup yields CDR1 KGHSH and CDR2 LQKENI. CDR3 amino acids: CASSQNQGVLDGYTF. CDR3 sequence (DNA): TGTGCCAGCTCGCAAAATCAGGGTGTTTTGGATGGCTACACCTTC.

The CDR3 is CASSLSTYEQYF. The CDR3 nucleotides are TGTGCCAGCAGTTTGTCAACCTACGAGCAGTACTTC. This sequence joins TRBV12-3 or TRBV12-4 and TRBJ2-7; D gene uncertain. V lost 3 bases and J lost 2, with 5 bases in between. The CDR3 contains 12 residues.

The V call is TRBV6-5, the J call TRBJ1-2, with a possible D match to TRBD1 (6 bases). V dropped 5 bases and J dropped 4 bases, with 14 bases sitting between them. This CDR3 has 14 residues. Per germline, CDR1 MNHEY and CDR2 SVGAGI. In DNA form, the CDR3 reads TGTGCCAGCAGTCCCCCAGACAGGTTCTATGGCTACACCTTC. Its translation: CASSPPDRFYGYTF.

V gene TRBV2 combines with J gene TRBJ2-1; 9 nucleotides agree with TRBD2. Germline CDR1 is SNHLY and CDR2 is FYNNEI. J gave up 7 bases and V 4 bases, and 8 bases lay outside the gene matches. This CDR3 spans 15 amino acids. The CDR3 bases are TGTGCCAGCAGTGTTGGGCGGGGGGGCTATAATGAGCAGTTCTTC. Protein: CASSVGRGGYNEQFF.

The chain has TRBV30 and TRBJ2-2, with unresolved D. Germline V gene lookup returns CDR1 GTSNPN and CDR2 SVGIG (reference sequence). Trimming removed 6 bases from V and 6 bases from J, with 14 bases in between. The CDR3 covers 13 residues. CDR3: CACDLALSGELFF. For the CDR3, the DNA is TGTGCCTGCGACTTAGCTCTCTCCGGGGAGCTGTTTTTT. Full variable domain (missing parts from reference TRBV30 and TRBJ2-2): SQTIHQWPATLVQPVGSPLSLECTVEGTSNPNLYWYRQAAGRGLQLLFYSVGIGQISSEVPQNLSASRPQDRQFILSSKKLLLSDSGFYLCACDLALSGELFFGEGSRLTVL.

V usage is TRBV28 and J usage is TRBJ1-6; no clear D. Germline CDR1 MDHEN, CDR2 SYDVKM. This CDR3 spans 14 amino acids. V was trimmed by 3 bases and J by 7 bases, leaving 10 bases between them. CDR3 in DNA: TGTGCCAGCAGTTTGGGTAGCGGGAATTCACCCCTCCACTTT. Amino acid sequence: CASSLGSGNSPLHF.

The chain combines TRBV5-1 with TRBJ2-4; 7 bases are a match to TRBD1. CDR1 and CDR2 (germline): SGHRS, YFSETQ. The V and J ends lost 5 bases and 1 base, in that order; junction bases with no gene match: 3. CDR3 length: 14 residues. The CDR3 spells CASSATGAKNIQYF. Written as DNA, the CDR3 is TGCGCCAGCAGTGCGACAGGGGCCAAAAACATTCAGTACTTC.

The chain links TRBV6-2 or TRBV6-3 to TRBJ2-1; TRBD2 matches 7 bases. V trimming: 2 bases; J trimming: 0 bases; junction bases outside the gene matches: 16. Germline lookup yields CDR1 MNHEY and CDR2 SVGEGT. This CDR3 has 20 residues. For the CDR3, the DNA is TGTGCCAGCAGTTACCCCCTCTTCCCGGGGGGAGTTGTCTCCTACAATGAGCAGTTCTTC. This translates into CASSYPLFPGGVVSYNEQFF.

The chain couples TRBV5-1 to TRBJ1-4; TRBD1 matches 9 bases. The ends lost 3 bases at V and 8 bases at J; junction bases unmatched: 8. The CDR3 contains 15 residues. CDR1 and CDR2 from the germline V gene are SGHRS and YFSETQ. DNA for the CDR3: TGCGCCAGCAGCTGGGTAGGGACAGGGAGAGAAAAACTGTTTTTT. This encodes CASSWVGTGREKLFF.

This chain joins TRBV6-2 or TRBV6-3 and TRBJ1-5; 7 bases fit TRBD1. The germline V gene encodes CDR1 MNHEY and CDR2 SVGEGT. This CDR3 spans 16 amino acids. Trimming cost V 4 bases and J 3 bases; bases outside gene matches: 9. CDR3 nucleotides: TGTGCCAGCAGTTCGGGACAGCGTGCCCTCAATCAGCCCCAGCATTTT. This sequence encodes CASSSGQRALNQPQHF.

Written as DNA, the CDR3 is TGTGCCAGCAGCCTCCGACAGGGAAACACCATATATTTT. Protein: CASSLRQGNTIYF. This chain links TRBV2 with TRBJ1-3; tentative D call: TRBD1 (5 bases). This CDR3 contains 13 residues. Germline-derived CDR1 and CDR2 are SNHLY and FYNNEI. Between the trimmed V and J ends, which lost 6 bases and 4 bases, there was a span of 10 bases.

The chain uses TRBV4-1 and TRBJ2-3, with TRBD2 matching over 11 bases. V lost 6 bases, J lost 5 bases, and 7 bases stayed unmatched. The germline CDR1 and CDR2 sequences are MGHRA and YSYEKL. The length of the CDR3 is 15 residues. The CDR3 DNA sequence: TGCGCCAGCAGGTCCGGGACTAGCGGTATAGATACGCAGTATTTT. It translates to CASRSGTSGIDTQYF.

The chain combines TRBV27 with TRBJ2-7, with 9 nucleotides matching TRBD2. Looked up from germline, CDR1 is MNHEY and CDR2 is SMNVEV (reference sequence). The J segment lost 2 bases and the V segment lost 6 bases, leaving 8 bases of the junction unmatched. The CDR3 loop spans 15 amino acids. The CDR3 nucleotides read TGTGCCAGCAGAAGCGGGGGGACCCACCCCTACGAGCAGTACTTC. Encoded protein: CASRSGGTHPYEQYF.

The DNA for the CDR3 is TGTGCCATCAGAGCGGCAGTAGCCTACGAGCAGTACTTC. Protein sequence: CAIRAAVAYEQYF. The chain uses TRBV10-3 and TRBJ2-7; tentative D call: TRBD2 (5 bases). CDR1 and CDR2 from the germline V gene are ENHRY and SYGVKD. Between the trimmed V and J ends, which lost 6 bases and 2 bases, there was a span of 11 bases. The CDR3 has 13 residues.

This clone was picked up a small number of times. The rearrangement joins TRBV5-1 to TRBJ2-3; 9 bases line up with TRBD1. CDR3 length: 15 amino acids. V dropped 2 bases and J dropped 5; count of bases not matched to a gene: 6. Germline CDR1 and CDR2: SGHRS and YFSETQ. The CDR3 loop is CASSLQGAGRDTQYF. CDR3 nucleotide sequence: TGCGCCAGCAGCTTACAGGGGGCAGGTCGAGATACGCAGTATTTT.

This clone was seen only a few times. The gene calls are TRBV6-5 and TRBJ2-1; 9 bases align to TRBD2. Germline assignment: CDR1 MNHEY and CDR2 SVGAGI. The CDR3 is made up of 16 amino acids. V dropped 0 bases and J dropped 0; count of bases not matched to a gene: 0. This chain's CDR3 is CASSYSRGGSYNEQFF. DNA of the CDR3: TGTGCCAGCAGTTACTCGCGGGGGGGCTCCTACAATGAGCAGTTCTTC.

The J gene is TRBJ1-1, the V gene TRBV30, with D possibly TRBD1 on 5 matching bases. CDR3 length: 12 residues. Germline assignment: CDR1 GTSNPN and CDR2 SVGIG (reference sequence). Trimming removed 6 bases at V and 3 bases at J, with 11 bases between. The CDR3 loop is CACVGEYTEAFF. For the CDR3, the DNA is TGTGCCTGCGTAGGGGAATACACTGAAGCTTTCTTT.

The CDR3 coding sequence is TGCGCCAGCAGCCCGTCAGCCCGGACAGGGACCCACGAGCAGTACTTC. Translating it yields CASSPSARTGTHEQYF. This rearrangement joins TRBV5-1 to TRBJ2-7; 8 nucleotides line up with TRBD1. Trimming cost V 4 bases and J 5 bases; bases outside gene matches: 14. This CDR3 spans 16 amino acids. The V gene's germline CDR1 is SGHRS and CDR2 YFSETQ.

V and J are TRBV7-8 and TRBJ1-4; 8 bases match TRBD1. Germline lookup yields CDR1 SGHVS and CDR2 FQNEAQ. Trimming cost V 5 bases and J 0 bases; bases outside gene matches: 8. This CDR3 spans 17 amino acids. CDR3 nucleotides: TGTGCCAGCAGCCGGGACAGGTATCGATCAACTAATGAAAAACTGTTTTTT. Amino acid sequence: CASSRDRYRSTNEKLFF. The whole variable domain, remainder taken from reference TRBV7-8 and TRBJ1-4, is GAGVSQSPRYKVAKRGQDVALRCDPISGHVSLFWYQQALGQGPEFLTYFQNEAQLDKSGLPSDRFFAERPEGSVSTLKIQRTQQEDSAVYLCASSRDRYRSTNEKLFFGSGTQLSVL.